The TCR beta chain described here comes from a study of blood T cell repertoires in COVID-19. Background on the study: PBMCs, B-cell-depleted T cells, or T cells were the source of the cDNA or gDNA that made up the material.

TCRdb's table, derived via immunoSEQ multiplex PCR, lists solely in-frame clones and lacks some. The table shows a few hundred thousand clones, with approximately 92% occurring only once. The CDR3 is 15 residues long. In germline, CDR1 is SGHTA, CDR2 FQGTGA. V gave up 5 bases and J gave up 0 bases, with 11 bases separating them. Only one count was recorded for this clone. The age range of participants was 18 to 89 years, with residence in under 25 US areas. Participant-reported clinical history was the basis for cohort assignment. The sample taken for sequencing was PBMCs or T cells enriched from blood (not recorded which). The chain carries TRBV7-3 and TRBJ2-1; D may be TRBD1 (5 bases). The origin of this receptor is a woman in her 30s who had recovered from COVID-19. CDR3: CASSQGVGSYNEQFF. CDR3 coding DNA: TGTGCCAGCAGCCAAGGGGTAGGCTCCTACAATGAGCAGTTCTTC.